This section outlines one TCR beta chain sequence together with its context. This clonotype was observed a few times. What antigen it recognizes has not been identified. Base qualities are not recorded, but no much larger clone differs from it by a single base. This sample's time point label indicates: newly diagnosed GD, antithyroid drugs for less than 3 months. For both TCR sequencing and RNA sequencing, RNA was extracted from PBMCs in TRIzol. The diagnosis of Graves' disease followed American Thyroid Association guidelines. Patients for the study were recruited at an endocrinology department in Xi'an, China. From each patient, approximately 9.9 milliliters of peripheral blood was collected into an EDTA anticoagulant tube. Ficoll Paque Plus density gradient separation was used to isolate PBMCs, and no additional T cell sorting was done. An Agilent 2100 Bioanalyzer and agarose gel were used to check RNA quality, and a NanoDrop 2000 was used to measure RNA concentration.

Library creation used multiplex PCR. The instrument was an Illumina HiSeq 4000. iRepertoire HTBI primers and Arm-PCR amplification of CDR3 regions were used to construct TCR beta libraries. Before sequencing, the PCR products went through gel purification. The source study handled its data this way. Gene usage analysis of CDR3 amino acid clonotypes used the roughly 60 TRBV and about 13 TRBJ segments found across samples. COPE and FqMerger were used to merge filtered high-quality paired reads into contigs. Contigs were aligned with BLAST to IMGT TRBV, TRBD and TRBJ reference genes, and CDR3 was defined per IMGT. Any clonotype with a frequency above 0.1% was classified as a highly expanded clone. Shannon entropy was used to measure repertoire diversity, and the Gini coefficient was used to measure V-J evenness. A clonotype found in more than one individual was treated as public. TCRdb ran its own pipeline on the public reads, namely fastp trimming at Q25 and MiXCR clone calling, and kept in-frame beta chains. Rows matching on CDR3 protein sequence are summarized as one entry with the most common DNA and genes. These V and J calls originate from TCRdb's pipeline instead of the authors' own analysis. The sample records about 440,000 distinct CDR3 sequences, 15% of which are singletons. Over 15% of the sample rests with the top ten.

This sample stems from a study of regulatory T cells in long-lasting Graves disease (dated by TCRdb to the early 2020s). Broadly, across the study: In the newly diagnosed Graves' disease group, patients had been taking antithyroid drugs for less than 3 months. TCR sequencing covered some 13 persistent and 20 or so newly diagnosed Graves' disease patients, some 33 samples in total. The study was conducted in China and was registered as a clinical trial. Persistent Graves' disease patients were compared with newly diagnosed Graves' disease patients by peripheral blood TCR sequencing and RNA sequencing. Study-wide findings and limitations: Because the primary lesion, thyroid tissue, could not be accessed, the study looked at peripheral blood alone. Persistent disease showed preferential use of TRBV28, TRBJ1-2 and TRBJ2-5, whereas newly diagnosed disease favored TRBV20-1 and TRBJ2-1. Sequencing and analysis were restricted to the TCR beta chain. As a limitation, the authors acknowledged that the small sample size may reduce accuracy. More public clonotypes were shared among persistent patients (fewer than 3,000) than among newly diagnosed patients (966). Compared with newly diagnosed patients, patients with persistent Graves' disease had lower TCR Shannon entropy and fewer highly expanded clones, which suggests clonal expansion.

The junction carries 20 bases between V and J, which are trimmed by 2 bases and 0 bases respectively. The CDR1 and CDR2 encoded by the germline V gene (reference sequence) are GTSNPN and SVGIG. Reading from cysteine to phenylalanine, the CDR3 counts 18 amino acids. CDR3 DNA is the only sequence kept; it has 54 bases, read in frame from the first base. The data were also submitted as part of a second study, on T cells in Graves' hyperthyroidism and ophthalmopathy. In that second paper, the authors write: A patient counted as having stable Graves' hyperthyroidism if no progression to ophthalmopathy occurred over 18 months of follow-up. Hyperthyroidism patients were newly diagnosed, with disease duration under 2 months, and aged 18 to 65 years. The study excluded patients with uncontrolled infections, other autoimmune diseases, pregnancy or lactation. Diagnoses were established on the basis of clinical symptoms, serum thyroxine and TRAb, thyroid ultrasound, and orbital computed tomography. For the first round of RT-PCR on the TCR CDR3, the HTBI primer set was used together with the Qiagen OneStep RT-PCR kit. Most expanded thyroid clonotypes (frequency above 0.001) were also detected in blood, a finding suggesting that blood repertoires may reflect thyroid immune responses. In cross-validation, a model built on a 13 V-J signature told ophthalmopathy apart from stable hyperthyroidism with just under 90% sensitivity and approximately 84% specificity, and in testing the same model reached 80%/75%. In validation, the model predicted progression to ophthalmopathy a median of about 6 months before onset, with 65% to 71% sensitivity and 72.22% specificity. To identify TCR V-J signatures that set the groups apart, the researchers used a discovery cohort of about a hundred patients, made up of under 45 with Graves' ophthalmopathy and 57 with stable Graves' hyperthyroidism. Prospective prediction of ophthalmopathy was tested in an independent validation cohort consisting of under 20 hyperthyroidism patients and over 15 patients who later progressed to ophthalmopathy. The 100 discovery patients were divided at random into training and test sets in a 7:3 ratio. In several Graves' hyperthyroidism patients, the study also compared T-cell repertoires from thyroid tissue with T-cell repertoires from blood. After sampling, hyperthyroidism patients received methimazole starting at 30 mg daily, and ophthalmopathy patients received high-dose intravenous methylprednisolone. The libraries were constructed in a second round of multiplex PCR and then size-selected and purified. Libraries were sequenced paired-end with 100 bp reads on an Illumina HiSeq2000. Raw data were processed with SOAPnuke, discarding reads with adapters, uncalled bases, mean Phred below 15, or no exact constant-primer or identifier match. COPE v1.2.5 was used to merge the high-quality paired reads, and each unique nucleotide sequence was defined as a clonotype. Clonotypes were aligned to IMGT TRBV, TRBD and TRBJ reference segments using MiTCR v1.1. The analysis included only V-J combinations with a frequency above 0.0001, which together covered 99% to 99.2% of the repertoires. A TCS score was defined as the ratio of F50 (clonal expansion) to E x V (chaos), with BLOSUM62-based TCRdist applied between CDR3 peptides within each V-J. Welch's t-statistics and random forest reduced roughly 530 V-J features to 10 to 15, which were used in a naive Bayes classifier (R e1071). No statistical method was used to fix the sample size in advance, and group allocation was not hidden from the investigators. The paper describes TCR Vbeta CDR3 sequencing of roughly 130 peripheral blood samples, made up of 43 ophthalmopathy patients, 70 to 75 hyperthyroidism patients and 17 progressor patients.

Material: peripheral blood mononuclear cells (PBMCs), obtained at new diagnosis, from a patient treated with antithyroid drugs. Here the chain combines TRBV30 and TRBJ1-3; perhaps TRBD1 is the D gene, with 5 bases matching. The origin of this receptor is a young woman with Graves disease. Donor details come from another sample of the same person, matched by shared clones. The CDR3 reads CAWSPAGGVGSSGNTIYF. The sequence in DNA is TGTGCCTGGAGTCCGGCTGGGGGGGTCGGGAGCTCTGGAAACACCATATATTTT. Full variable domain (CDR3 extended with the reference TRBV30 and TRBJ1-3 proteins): SQTIHQWPATLVQPVGSPLSLECTVEGTSNPNLYWYRQAAGRGLQLLFYSVGIGQISSEVPQNLSASRPQDRQFILSSKKLLLSDSGFYLCAWSPAGGVGSSGNTIYFGEGSWLTVV.